This T cell receptor (beta chain) was identified in a study of blood T cell repertoires in COVID-19. The cohort comprised adults aged roughly 18 to 95 years residing in about two dozen US areas. Cohort placement rested on clinical history that participants reported themselves. The CDR3 length is 14 residues. Germline CDR1 MDHEN, CDR2 SYDVKM. The junction had 3 bases not matched to a gene; V was cut back by 3 bases and J by 6 bases. Libraries were prepared by immunoSEQ multiplex PCR; TCRdb keeps only in-frame clonotypes and omits some of them. The sample yields roughly 200,000 clones, nearly 90% seen once.

The chain employs TRBV28 and TRBJ1-2; 11 bases align to TRBD1. Material: PBMCs or T cells enriched from blood (not recorded which). The receptor's source is a woman aged 40 to 55 with acute COVID-19. The CDR3 reads CASSFGQGADGYTF. As DNA, the CDR3 is TGTGCCAGCAGTTTCGGACAGGGGGCCGATGGCTACACCTTC.